This T cell receptor beta chain was sequenced during a study of blood T cell repertoires in COVID-19. The assay was immunoSEQ multiplex PCR, and TCRdb's table has in-frame clones only and misses some. The sample consists of 350,000 or so clones, around 82% of them appearing once. This CDR3 is built from 14 residues. Germline-derived CDR1 and CDR2 are MGHRA and YSYEKL. Trimming stripped 3 bases from V and 5 bases from J, with 11 bases between. The chain recombines TRBV4-1 with TRBJ1-5; possibly TRBD1 for D (5 bases). Sequenced: peripheral blood. The sequence was obtained from a man younger than 40 with active or convalescent COVID-19. The chain's CDR3 is CASSQAGVDQPQHF. The CDR3 DNA sequence: TGCGCCAGCAGCCAGGCGGGGGTGGATCAGCCCCAGCATTTT.